The TCR beta chain described here comes from a study of shared clonotypes between healthy human individuals (dated by TCRdb to between 2020 and 2021). A note on the overall study: A couple of women and a few men aged 18 to 49 years were included in the cohort. Libraries were prepared and TCR repertoires were sequenced by different laboratories using diverse techniques, in order to increase sequencing depth and limit assay-specific biases. Each donor's leukapheresis produced roughly between about 0.85 and 10 billion PBMCs. To estimate repertoire size and how much clonotypes are shared between individuals, the study performed deep sequencing of blood TCR repertoires from about 5 healthy adults. What the authors observed across the whole study: Based on pairwise subsampling, the degree of clonotype sharing among donors was expected to be affected by sequencing depth. Sampling was limited to blood, and TCR repertoires in tissue likely differ from TCR repertoires in blood. Because the study included a small number of donors, the genetic and exposure-history diversity represented was limited.

The germline V gene supplies CDR1 LGHNA and CDR2 YNFKEQ. The CDR3 contains 13 residues, cysteine and phenylalanine counted. Only the CDR3 region is kept as DNA, spanning 39 bases read in frame from base 1. Trimming takes 4 bases from V and 6 bases from J, and the germline ends sit 13 bases apart. TCR CDR3 regions were amplified from genomic DNA by multiplex PCR using the deep immunoSEQ assay. Extracted genomic DNA from each cell subset was distributed evenly across all wells of several immunoSEQ 96-well plates, and each plate was treated as a replicate. Each replicate PCR for unsorted PBMC received about 0.3 ug genomic DNA, equal to 30,000 or so T cell genomes. Ten immunoSEQ deep assay plates were used to sequence the unsorted PBMC genomic DNA. Purified libraries were measured with a Qubit 3.0 fluorometer, size-checked on a Bioanalyzer 2100, and measured again with the KAPA Library Quantification kit. Every immunoSEQ 96-well plate was sequenced on a separate single-read 150-cycle Illumina NextSeq 550 flow cell. The paper's processing steps were these. Because the immunoSEQ output held only junctional sequences and lacked quality scores, the filtering could not match the filtering applied to full-length reads. To assign V/J genes and CDR3, sequences were annotated using PyIR, a Python wrapper for IgBLAST v1.9, with IMGT germline references. Reads were removed for weak V/J assignments (E-value above 1e-6), missing CDR3, stop codons, out-of-frame junctions, or ambiguous translated residues. A V3J clonotype was defined by an identical inferred V gene, J gene, and CDR3 amino acid sequence. Percentage overlap between repertoires was calculated by dividing the number of shared unique clonotypes by the size of the smaller repertoire. Three approaches were used to assess repertoire richness: RTK rarefaction, the Chao1 estimator, and Recon v2.1 estimates of unobserved clonotypes. What TCRdb holds here is the immuneACCESS table cut down to in-frame rearrangements. Part of the clones is not present; checked against another copy, under half of the missing clones reflect an unresolved V gene, and the others are unexplained. V, J and clone size derive from that table, while D and trimming were established from the DNA sequence. In this sample the table shows about 490,000 clones, 81% of which occur a single time. About 13% of the sample is taken by the ten largest.

This clone was observed once. No cognate antigen has been identified for it. No much larger clonotype is one base removed from it; base qualities were not supplied. The donors were healthy, HIV-negative adults with no recently reported acute infections or vaccinations. Every donor was a Caucasian adult living in Nashville, Tennessee, USA. For unsorted samples, around 85 million PBMCs were counted, and genomic DNA was extracted using the QIAamp DNA Blood Mini kit. Blood was obtained by leukapheresis, after which PBMCs were separated by Ficoll-Histopaque density gradient centrifugation and cryopreserved in liquid nitrogen vapor phase.

In this chain, TRBV4-2 is recombined with TRBJ2-7; a weak D assignment points to TRBD2 (5 bases agree). The receptor's source is a woman aged 40-49 years in good health. Some clones in this sample may be carry-over from other donors' samples. Sequencing was carried out using PBMCs. At the DNA level, the sequence is TGTGCCAGCAGCCCCGAGCGGAGGCGCGAGCAGTACTTC. This sequence encodes CASSPERRREQYF.